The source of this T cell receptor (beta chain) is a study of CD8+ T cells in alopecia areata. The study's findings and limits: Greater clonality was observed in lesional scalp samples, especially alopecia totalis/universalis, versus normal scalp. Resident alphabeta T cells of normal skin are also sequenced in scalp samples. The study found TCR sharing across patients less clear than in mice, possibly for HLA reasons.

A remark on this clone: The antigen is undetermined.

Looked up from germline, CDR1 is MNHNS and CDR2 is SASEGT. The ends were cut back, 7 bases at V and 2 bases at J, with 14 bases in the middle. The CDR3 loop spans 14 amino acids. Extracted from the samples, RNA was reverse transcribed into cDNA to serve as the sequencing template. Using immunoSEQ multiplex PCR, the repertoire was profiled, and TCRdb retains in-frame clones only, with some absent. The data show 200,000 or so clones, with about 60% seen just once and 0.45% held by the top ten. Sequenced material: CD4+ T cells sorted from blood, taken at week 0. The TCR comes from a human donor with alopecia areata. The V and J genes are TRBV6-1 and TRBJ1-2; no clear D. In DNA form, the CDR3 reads TGTGCCAGCATTCACCAGAGCCTAAACTATGGCTACACCTTC. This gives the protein CASIHQSLNYGYTF.